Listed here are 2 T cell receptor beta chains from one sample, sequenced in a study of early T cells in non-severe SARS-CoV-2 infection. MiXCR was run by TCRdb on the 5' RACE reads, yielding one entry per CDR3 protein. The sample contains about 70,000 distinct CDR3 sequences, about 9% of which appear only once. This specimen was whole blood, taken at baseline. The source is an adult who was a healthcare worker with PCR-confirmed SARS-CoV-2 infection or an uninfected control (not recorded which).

The CDR3 coding sequence is TGTGCCAGCAGCTTAGACCCGGGACTAGCGGATTACGAGCAGTACTTC. Encoded protein: CASSLDPGLADYEQYF. This chain connects TRBV7-9 to TRBJ2-7; 11 bases are shared with TRBD2. The CDR3 has 16 amino acids. J was trimmed by 4 bases and V by 1 base; bases with no gene match: 6. Germline V CDR1 and CDR2: SEHNR, FQNEAQ (reference sequence). The whole variable domain, filled in from reference TRBV7-9 and TRBJ2-7, reads DTGVSQNPRHKITKRGQNVTFRCDPISEHNRLYWYRQTLGQGPEFLTYFQNEAQLEKSRLLSDRFSAERPKGSFSTLEIQRTEQGDSAMYLCASSLDPGLADYEQYFGPGTRLTVT.

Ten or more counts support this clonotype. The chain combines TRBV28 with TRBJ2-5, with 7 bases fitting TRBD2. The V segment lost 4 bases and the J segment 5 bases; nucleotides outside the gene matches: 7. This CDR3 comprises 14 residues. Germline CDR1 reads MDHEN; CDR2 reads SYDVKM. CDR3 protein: CASSSRLAGETQYF. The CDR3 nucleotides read TGTGCCAGCAGTTCCAGACTAGCTGGCGAGACCCAGTACTTC.